This T cell receptor (beta chain) was profiled in a study of T cell responses to AZD1222 COVID-19 vaccine. Regarding the study as a whole: Unmutated regions of variants are reportedly targeted by nearly half of spike-specific TCRs. Following two doses of AZD1222, Spike-specific TCR breadth and depth rose.

Trimming shortened V by 2 bases and J by 2 bases, and 10 bases separated the two germline ends. From germline, CDR1 is GTSNPN and CDR2 SVGIG (reference sequence). This CDR3 contains 13 residues. Concerning this clone: Its antigen is unknown.

Sequenced by immunoSEQ multiplex PCR; TCRdb stores in-frame clones only, minus some. The sample has 140,000 or so clones; 75% to 90% are singletons. The TCR originated in an adult in good health. The chain couples TRBV30 to TRBJ2-7; tentatively, D is TRBD2 (6 bases). Sequencing was performed on peripheral blood, taken on day 0 of AZD1222 vaccination. The CDR3 DNA reads TGTGCCTGGAGTTTCGGGGGTCCCTACGAGCAGTACTTC. Its translation is CAWSFGGPYEQYF.